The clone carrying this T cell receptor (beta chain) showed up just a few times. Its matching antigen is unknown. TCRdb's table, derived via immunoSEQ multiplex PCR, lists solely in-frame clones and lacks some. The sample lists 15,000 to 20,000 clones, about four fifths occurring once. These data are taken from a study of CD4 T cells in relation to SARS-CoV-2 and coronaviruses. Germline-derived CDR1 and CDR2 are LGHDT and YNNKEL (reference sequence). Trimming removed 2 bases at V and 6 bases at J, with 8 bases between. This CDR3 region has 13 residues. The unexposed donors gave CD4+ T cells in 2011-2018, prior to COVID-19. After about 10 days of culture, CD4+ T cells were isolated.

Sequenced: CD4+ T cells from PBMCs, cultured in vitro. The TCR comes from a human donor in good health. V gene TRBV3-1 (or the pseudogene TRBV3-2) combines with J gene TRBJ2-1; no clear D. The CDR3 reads CASSQIMGNEQFF. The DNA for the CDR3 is TGTGCCAGCAGCCAAATAATGGGCAATGAGCAGTTCTTC.